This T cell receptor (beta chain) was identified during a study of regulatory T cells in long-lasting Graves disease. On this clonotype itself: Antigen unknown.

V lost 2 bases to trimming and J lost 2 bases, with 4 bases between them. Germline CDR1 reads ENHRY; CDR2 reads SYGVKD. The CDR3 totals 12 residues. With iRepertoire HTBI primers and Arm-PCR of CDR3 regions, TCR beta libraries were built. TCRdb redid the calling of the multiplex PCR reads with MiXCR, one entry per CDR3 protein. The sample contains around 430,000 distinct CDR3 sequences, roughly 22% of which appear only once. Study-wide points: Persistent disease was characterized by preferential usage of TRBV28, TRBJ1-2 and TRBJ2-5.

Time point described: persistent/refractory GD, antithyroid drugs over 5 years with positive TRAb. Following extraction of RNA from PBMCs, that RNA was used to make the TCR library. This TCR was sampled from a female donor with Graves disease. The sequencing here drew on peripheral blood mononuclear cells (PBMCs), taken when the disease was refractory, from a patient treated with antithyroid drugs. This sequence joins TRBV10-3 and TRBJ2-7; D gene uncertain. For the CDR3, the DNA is TGTGCCATCAGTGAGGCAGCCTACGAGCAGTACTTC. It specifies CAISEAAYEQYF.